This T cell receptor beta chain was sequenced for a study of T cells in localized non-small cell lung cancer. The repertoire was sequenced with immunoSEQ multiplex PCR; TCRdb's copy has only in-frame clones and lacks some. The profile covers 35,000 to 40,000 clones, with 75% to 90% appearing a single time and 6.4% taken by the ten largest. The germline gives CDR1 MNHNS, CDR2 SASEGT. CDR3 length equals 13 residues. V lost 2 bases and J 6 bases, leaving 10 bases between the germline ends. A remark on this clone: Its antigen is as yet unknown.

Study observations and caveats: Higher T cell density in the blood was associated with longer overall survival, whereas higher adjacent-lung clonality associated with shorter survival. Maximal T cell clonality occurred in uninvolved adjacent lung, with tumor ranking below it. Because only a single region of the tumor was sequenced, heterogeneity remains possible. A median approximately 53 of the top 100 tumor clones appeared in adjacent lung.

The V call is TRBV6-1, the J call TRBJ1-1; no clear D. Sequenced here: peripheral blood, sampled before any cancer treatment. This clonotype was sampled from a man aged 35 to 69 with stage I lung adenocarcinoma. The CDR3 loop is CASSELASAEAFF. The CDR3 DNA reads TGTGCCAGCAGTGAATTGGCAAGCGCTGAAGCTTTCTTT.